One TCR beta chain is described in this entry. What it recognizes is unknown. The data belong to a study of OX40 agonist ivuxolimab in advanced cancers. Overall study context: All patients had ivuxolimab intravenously every 2 weeks at 0.01 to 10 mg/kg. Dose-escalation patients' cancers were hepatocellular carcinoma, melanoma, renal cell or head and neck cancer.

Study-wide results and limits: In the expanded peripheral T cells, antigen specificity was never determined. The mean number of expanded clones was higher in CD8+ T cells than in CD4+.

This CDR3 spans 13 amino acids. The V and J ends lost 5 bases and 4 bases respectively, with 12 bases between them. CDR1 SGHTA and CDR2 FQGNSA come from the germline V gene. Here immunoSEQ multiplex PCR was the method, and the copy in TCRdb shows in-frame clones only, minus some. Of under 80,000 clones listed, roughly 93% are singletons. The source was CD4+ or CD8+ T cells sorted from blood, collected in a trial of the OX40 agonist ivuxolimab. The sequence was obtained from an adult with an advanced solid tumor such as melanoma, head and neck, liver or kidney cancer. This sequence joins TRBV7-2 and TRBJ2-7; D uncertain. The CDR3 sequence is CASSPFNRYEQYF. The CDR3 nucleotides read TGTGCCAGCAGCCCCTTCAACAGATACGAGCAGTACTTC.